The rows below give T cell receptor beta chains drawn from one sample of a study of cytomegalovirus exposure and HLA in healthy donors. Assay: immunoSEQ multiplex PCR; the TCRdb copy retains only in-frame clones and omits some. The repertoire holds 200,000 to 250,000 clones, with approximately 70% as singletons. The sequencing input was PBMCs. The receptor set was obtained from a man in his forties or fifties in good health and CMV-seropositive. CDR3s include the opening cysteine and the closing phenylalanine or tryptophan. The D gene is left open where the match is weak. Clone size appears in some rows only: once, few, many, or a class for an expanded clone.

clone_size: NA; d_call: TRBD1; v_call: TRBV7-2; j_call: TRBJ1-5; cdr3_aa: CASSLRQGGNQPQHF; cdr3_nt: TGTGCCAGCAGCTTAAGGCAGGGGGGCAATCAGCCCCAGCATTTT
clone_size: few; d_call: TRBD1; v_call: TRBV19; j_call: TRBJ1-1; cdr3_aa: CASSITGARTEAFF; cdr3_nt: TGTGCCAGTAGTATAACAGGGGCGAGAACTGAAGCTTTCTTT
clone_size: NA; d_call: NA; v_call: TRBV11-2; j_call: TRBJ2-4; cdr3_aa: CASSLNRVGAKNIQYF; cdr3_nt: TGTGCCAGCAGCTTGAACAGGGTCGGGGCCAAAAACATTCAGTACTTC
clone_size: few; d_call: TRBD1; v_call: TRBV5-5; j_call: TRBJ1-1; cdr3_aa: CASSWRTGQYTEAFF; cdr3_nt: TGTGCCAGCAGCTGGCGGACAGGACAATACACTGAAGCTTTCTTT
clone_size: NA; d_call: NA; v_call: TRBV18; j_call: TRBJ2-7; cdr3_aa: CASSPPGGEQYF; cdr3_nt: TGTGCCAGCTCACCTCCCGGCGGGGAGCAGTACTTC
clone_size: NA; d_call: NA; v_call: TRBV18; j_call: TRBJ2-3; cdr3_aa: CASSPPRGATDTQYF; cdr3_nt: TGTGCCAGCTCACCACCCCGGGGGGCCACAGATACGCAGTATTTT
clone_size: NA; d_call: NA; v_call: TRBV13; j_call: TRBJ2-3; cdr3_aa: CASSYALGVAKYTDTQYF; cdr3_nt: TGTGCCAGCAGCTACGCATTAGGGGTCGCCAAGTACACAGATACGCAGTATTTT
clone_size: NA; d_call: TRBD1; v_call: TRBV9; j_call: TRBJ2-1; cdr3_aa: CASSPRPGGQTYNEQFF; cdr3_nt: TGTGCCAGCAGCCCTCGTCCAGGGGGCCAAACCTACAATGAGCAGTTCTTC
clone_size: NA; d_call: NA; v_call: TRBV6-6; j_call: TRBJ2-7; cdr3_aa: CASIMDSDLYEQYF; cdr3_nt: TGTGCCAGCATCATGGACAGTGACCTATACGAGCAGTACTTC
clone_size: NA; d_call: TRBD2; v_call: TRBV5-1; j_call: TRBJ2-1; cdr3_aa: CASSLVVSGGLNNEQFF; cdr3_nt: TGCGCCAGCAGCTTGGTTGTTAGCGGGGGGCTGAACAATGAGCAGTTCTTC
clone_size: NA; d_call: TRBD1; v_call: TRBV7-2; j_call: TRBJ1-1; cdr3_aa: CASSMTTGAGTEAFF; cdr3_nt: TGTGCCAGCAGCATGACTACAGGGGCCGGCACTGAAGCCTTCTTT
clone_size: NA; d_call: NA; v_call: TRBV15; j_call: TRBJ2-2; cdr3_aa: CATSRAPGGANTGELFF; cdr3_nt: TGTGCCACCAGCAGAGCCCCAGGCGGGGCTAACACCGGGGAGCTGTTTTTT
clone_size: NA; d_call: NA; v_call: TRBV7-9; j_call: TRBJ1-5; cdr3_aa: CSSSSVGFNQPQHF; cdr3_nt: TGTTCCAGCAGCTCGGTCGGTTTCAATCAGCCCCAGCATTTT